Each of the 24 T cell receptor beta chains below was sequenced from the same sample in a study of naive and memory T cell subsets. An equimolar mix of two oligonucleotides served as the beta constant-region primer for TRBC1 and TRBC2. Each CDR3 protein gets one entry after TCRdb re-called the UMI-ligation and nested PCR reads with MiXCR. The profile covers approximately 82,000 distinct CDR3 sequences, with roughly 7.3% appearing a single time and around 1.7% taken by the ten largest. The specimen sequenced was central memory CD4+ T cells from blood. These receptors originate from a human donor in good health.

This clonotype was seen many times. The V gene is TRBV24-1, the J gene TRBJ2-5; D perhaps matches TRBD1 (5 bases). The CDR3 loop spans 14 amino acids. Germline CDR1 reads KGHDR; CDR2 reads SFDVKD. V was trimmed by 3 bases and J by 5 bases, leaving 12 bases between them. The CDR3 here is CATSDTRQTETQYF. The DNA for the CDR3 is TGTGCCACCAGTGATACTCGACAGACCGAGACCCAGTACTTC.

J is TRBJ1-1 and V is TRBV30, with 8 nucleotides matching TRBD1. Trimming at V came to 4 bases and at J to 1 base, leaving 8 bases not matched to a gene. Germline CDR1 and CDR2: GTSNPN and SVGIG (reference sequence). The CDR3 loop spans 15 amino acids. This chain's CDR3 is CAWTRDRYSNTEAFF. CDR3 bases: TGTGCCTGGACCCGGGACAGGTATTCGAACACTGAAGCTTTCTTT.

At least ten counts were recorded for this clonotype. V usage is TRBV7-9 and J usage is TRBJ2-7; 7 nucleotides align to TRBD1. V lost 5 bases to trimming and J lost 2 bases; unmatched junction nucleotides: 9. The CDR3 is 15 residues long. Per germline, CDR1 SEHNR and CDR2 FQNEAQ (reference sequence). DNA for the CDR3: TGTGCCAGCAGCACCGCCGGGACAGCAACCTACGAGCAGTACTTC. Translated, it gives CASSTAGTATYEQYF.

This clonotype was seen many times. The chain carries TRBV20-1 and TRBJ2-7; TRBD1 is a possible D gene (5 bases). V was pared by 0 bases and J by 2 bases, with 14 bases between. The CDR3 consists of 15 residues. Germline-derived CDR1 and CDR2 are DFQATT and SNEGSKA (reference sequence). CDR3 sequence: CSARDVVGATYEQYF. CDR3 sequence (DNA): TGCAGTGCTAGAGATGTGGTTGGGGCCACCTACGAGCAGTACTTC.

This clonotype was seen at least ten times. V gene TRBV4-3 combines with J gene TRBJ2-3; unclear D gene. The CDR3 runs to 14 residues. Trimming took 0 bases from V and 1 from J, leaving 5 bases between them. The germline V gene encodes CDR1 LGHNA and CDR2 YSLEER. In DNA form, the CDR3 reads TGCGCCAGCAGCCAAGACGTGGGCACAGATACGCAGTATTTT. Translating it yields CASSQDVGTDTQYF.

This clonotype was seen repeatedly, ten times or more. The V and J genes are TRBV7-2 and TRBJ1-1; D is unresolved. The V gene lost 5 bases and the J gene lost 1 base, with 11 bases spanning the gap. Per germline, CDR1 SGHTA and CDR2 FQGNSA. CDR3 length equals 14 residues. As DNA, the CDR3 is TGTGCCAGCAGCCCTCGACGGGAGAACACTGAAGCTTTCTTT. Protein product: CASSPRRENTEAFF.

This clonotype was detected many times. This sequence joins TRBV19 and TRBJ2-1, with 10 positions matching TRBD2. The V gene end was trimmed by 5 bases and the J gene end by 8 bases; junction bases not matched to a gene: 15. Germline V CDR1 and CDR2: LNHDA, SQIVND (reference sequence). The CDR3 loop spans 17 amino acids. The CDR3 is CASSAIQGTSVIYEQFF. For the CDR3, the DNA is TGTGCCAGTAGTGCTATCCAAGGGACTAGCGTAATCTATGAGCAGTTCTTC.

The chain joins TRBV7-6 to TRBJ1-1; D gene unclear. The V and J ends lost 5 bases and 3 bases respectively, with 13 bases between them. The length of the CDR3 is 14 residues. The germline gives CDR1 SGHVS, CDR2 FNYEAQ. The CDR3 DNA reads as TGTGCCAGCAGCCCTCGGGCCGGGGACACTGAAGCTTTCTTT. It yields the protein CASSPRAGDTEAFF.

This clonotype was seen a few times. This chain uses TRBV18 with TRBJ2-3; no clear D. The CDR3 consists of 14 residues. Trimming took off 4 bases at V and 0 bases at J, with 8 bases between the two ends. Germline values: CDR1 KGHSH, CDR2 LQKENI. The CDR3 loop is CASSLITSTDTQYF. The CDR3, as DNA: TGTGCCAGCTCACTCATTACTAGCACAGATACGCAGTATTTT.

V and J are TRBV20-1 and TRBJ2-1, with D tentatively TRBD1 (5 bases). CDR3 length: 12 amino acids. V lost 3 bases and J 13 bases, leaving 16 bases between the germline ends. The V gene's germline CDR1 is DFQATT and CDR2 SNEGSKA (reference sequence). The DNA of the CDR3 is TGCAGTGCTAGGGGGCCGGTGAAGGAACAGTTCTTC. Its protein product is CSARGPVKEQFF.

This clonotype was detected many times. The chain couples TRBV20-1 to TRBJ1-6; D remains unclear. This CDR3 has 13 residues. Trimming took off 1 base at V and 7 bases at J, with 8 bases between the two ends. The germline V gene has CDR1 DFQATT and CDR2 SNEGSKA (reference sequence). The CDR3 here is CSARVTENSPLHF. The CDR3 bases are TGCAGTGCTAGAGTAACAGAGAATTCACCCCTCCACTTT.

A few counts support this clonotype. This sequence joins TRBV30 and TRBJ2-3, with D possibly matching TRBD2 (6 bases). V was shortened by 0 bases and J by 4 bases, with 23 bases between the two germline ends. CDR3 length equals 18 residues. Germline CDR1 is GTSNPN and CDR2 is SVGIG (reference sequence). This chain's CDR3 is CAWSVQGRGRGVADTQYF. As DNA, the CDR3 is TGTGCCTGGAGTGTGCAGGGACGGGGGAGAGGTGTGGCAGATACGCAGTATTTT.

Ten or more counts support this clonotype. The J gene is TRBJ2-3, the V gene TRBV6-5; D is perhaps TRBD2 (6 bases). The CDR3 totals 14 residues. Germline V gene lookup returns CDR1 MNHEY and CDR2 SVGAGI. V lost 2 bases and J lost 9, with 15 bases in between. For the CDR3, the DNA is TGTGCCAGCAGTTACCCGACGACTGGAGGGACGCAGTATTTT. Translation gives CASSYPTTGGTQYF.

This clonotype appeared many times. The chain carries TRBV20-1 and TRBJ2-3; no reliable D call. V was trimmed by 3 bases and J by 6 bases, leaving 10 bases between them. Germline V CDR1 and CDR2: DFQATT, SNEGSKA (reference sequence). CDR3 length equals 12 residues. In DNA form, the CDR3 reads TGCAGTGCTAGGATTACATCGGATACGCAGTATTTT. Its translation: CSARITSDTQYF.

At least ten counts were recorded for this clonotype. V gene TRBV12-3 or TRBV12-4 combines with J gene TRBJ1-5, with D unresolved. The V end was cut by 4 bases, the J end by 15 bases, with 16 bases between. CDR3 length: 12 residues. The CDR3 DNA follows: TGTGCCAGCAGTTCAAAAGGACGGCCAGTGCATTTT. Translation: CASSSKGRPVHF.

J is TRBJ2-3 and V is TRBV4-3; TRBD1 is a possible D gene (7 bases). CDR1 and CDR2 (germline): LGHNA, YSLEER. The CDR3 length is 14 residues. Deletions cut 1 base from V and 4 bases from J, with 9 bases between. CDR3 loop: CASSQARGADTQYF. Here the CDR3 DNA reads TGCGCCAGCAGCCAAGCCAGGGGGGCAGATACGCAGTATTTT.

In its sample, this clonotype was seen a few times. The gene calls are TRBV2 and TRBJ2-1; D is uncertain. Germline CDR1 SNHLY, CDR2 FYNNEI. This CDR3 comprises 17 residues. V was trimmed by 1 base and J by 4 bases, leaving 17 bases between them. This CDR3 is CASSEEGIGRRYNEQFF. In nucleotides, the CDR3 is TGTGCCAGCAGTGAAGAAGGTATCGGCAGGCGATACAATGAGCAGTTCTTC. Filled out from reference TRBV2 and TRBJ2-1, the complete variable domain reads EPEVTQTPSHQVTQMGQEVILRCVPISNHLYFYWYRQILGQKVEFLVSFYNNEISEKSEIFDDQFSVERPDGSNFTLKIRSTKLEDSAMYFCASSEEGIGRRYNEQFFGPGTRLTVL.

This clonotype was observed many times. The V and J genes are TRBV5-4 and TRBJ2-5; D might be TRBD1 or TRBD2, each matching 6 bases. CDR3 length equals 16 residues. Germline assignment: CDR1 SGHNT and CDR2 YYREEE (reference sequence). Trimming pared 2 bases from V and 3 bases from J, leaving 17 bases between. The CDR3 bases are TGTGCCAGCAGCTTTGGGGGGCGGGCGACGGAAGAGACCCAGTACTTC. Translated, it gives CASSFGGRATEETQYF.

This clonotype was seen repeatedly, ten times or more. This CDR3 is CASSYSRSRMNTEAFF. The CDR3 DNA sequence: TGTGCCAGCAGTTACTCAAGGAGTCGCATGAACACTGAAGCTTTCTTT. J is TRBJ1-1 and V is TRBV6-2 or TRBV6-3; D remains ambiguous. The CDR3 is made up of 16 amino acids. CDR1 MNHEY and CDR2 SVGEGT come from the germline V gene. V lost 0 bases and J 0 bases, leaving 11 bases between the germline ends.

This clonotype has ten or more counts. J is TRBJ1-6 and V is TRBV20-1, with D possibly matching TRBD1 (6 bases). The CDR3 extends over 15 amino acids. V lost 6 bases and J 5 bases, leaving 17 bases between the germline ends. Per the germline V gene, CDR1 is DFQATT and CDR2 is SNEGSKA (reference sequence). The CDR3 nucleotides read TGCAGTGCCAGATGGTTGGACAGCAATAATTCACCCCTCCACTTT. Translating gives CSARWLDSNNSPLHF.

This clonotype came up many times. The chain employs TRBV2 and TRBJ1-1, with D perhaps matching TRBD1 (5 bases). CDR1 SNHLY and CDR2 FYNNEI come from the germline V gene. Trimming cost V 3 bases and J 11 bases, with 16 bases left between them. The CDR3 is made up of 13 amino acids. CDR3 residues: CASSEMRGYGAFF. The CDR3 DNA follows: TGTGCCAGCAGTGAGATGCGGGGGTACGGGGCTTTCTTT.

This clonotype was counted many times. The chain recombines TRBV7-3 with TRBJ2-6; 9 nucleotides agree with TRBD2. After removal of 2 bases from V and 3 bases from J, the junction contained 14 bases not matched to a gene. The CDR3 loop spans 20 amino acids. Germline V gives CDR1 SGHTA, CDR2 FQGTGA. CDR3 in amino acids: CASSLRSSGGQGRGANVLTF. The CDR3 region has the DNA TGTGCCAGCAGCTTACGCTCGAGCGGGGGGCAAGGTCGTGGGGCCAACGTCCTGACTTTC.

V is TRBV7-2 and J is TRBJ2-3; either TRBD1 or TRBD2 may fit D (5 bases each). Germline V gives CDR1 SGHTA, CDR2 FQGNSA. The CDR3 runs 16 residues. The V end lost 4 bases, the J end lost 0 bases, and 14 bases lay between the germline ends. The CDR3 DNA is TGTGCCAGCAGCTCAGAGGGGACGGCAAGCACAGATACGCAGTATTTT. This gives the protein CASSSEGTASTDTQYF.

This clonotype was counted many times. V is TRBV24-1 and J is TRBJ1-2, with TRBD1 matching over 8 bases. Per germline, CDR1 KGHDR and CDR2 SFDVKD. Trimming removed 3 bases from V and 6 bases from J; junction bases left unmatched: 11. The CDR3 extends over 16 amino acids. In DNA, the CDR3 is TGTGCCACCAGTGATCCCACCGACAGGGGAAGGGATGGCTACACCTTC. Translating it yields CATSDPTDRGRDGYTF.